The clone carrying this T cell receptor (beta chain) was observed a single time. Clones were read by immunoSEQ multiplex PCR, and TCRdb kept only the in-frame ones, dropping some. The data show 37,000 or so clones, around 94% seen once. The source of the sample is a study of T cell changes during pregnancy in multiple sclerosis. In germline, CDR1 is MGHRA, CDR2 YSYEKL. The CDR3 covers 16 residues. V lost 2 bases and J lost 1, with 14 bases in between. The specimen was peripheral blood, collected in the third trimester of pregnancy. The J gene is TRBJ1-1, the V gene TRBV4-1; the D gene is possibly TRBD1 (5 bases). This TCR came from a female donor with multiple sclerosis, enrolled in a pregnancy study. DNA of the CDR3: TGCGCCAGCAGCCAAACCGATCGGGGGTGGAACACTGAAGCTTTCTTT. It specifies CASSQTDRGWNTEAFF.